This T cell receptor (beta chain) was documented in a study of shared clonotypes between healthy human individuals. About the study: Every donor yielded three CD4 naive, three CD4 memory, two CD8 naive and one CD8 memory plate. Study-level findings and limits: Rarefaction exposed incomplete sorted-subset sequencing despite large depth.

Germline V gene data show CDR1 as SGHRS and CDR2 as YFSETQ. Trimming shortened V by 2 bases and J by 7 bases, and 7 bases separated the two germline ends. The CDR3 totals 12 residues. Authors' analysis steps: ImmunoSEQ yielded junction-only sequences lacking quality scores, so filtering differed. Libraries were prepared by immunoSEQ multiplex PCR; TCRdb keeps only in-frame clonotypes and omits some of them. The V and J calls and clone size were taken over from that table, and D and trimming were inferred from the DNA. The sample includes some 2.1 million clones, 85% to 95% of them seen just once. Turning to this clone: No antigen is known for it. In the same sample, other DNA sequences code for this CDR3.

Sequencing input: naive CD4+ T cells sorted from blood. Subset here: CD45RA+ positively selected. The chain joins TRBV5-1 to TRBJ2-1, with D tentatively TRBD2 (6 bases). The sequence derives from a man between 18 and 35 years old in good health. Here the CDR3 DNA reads TGCGCCAGCAGCTTTGCGGGGAATGAGCAGTTCTTC. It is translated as CASSFAGNEQFF.